This entry lists 9 T cell receptor beta chains sequenced from one sample in a study of shared clonotypes between healthy human individuals. Assay: immunoSEQ multiplex PCR; the TCRdb copy retains only in-frame clones and omits some. The sample lists 450,000 to 500,000 clones, about 79% seen once, with over 10% in the top ten. The sequenced sample consisted of PBMCs. The receptors were sampled from a woman aged 40 to 50 in good health. Some clones in this sample may be carry-over from other donors' samples.

J is TRBJ2-5 and V is TRBV5-1; the D is unclear. Germline V lookup: CDR1 SGHRS, CDR2 YFSETQ. V lost 2 bases, J lost 2 bases, and 16 bases lay in between. This CDR3 is built from 16 residues. The CDR3 sequence is CASSFPQNSYQETQYF. CDR3 nucleotides: TGCGCCAGCAGCTTTCCCCAAAACAGCTATCAAGAGACCCAGTACTTC.

In regard to this clone: At one end, the junction sequence differs from germline, possibly due to a read error. Other DNA sequences of this sample code for an identical CDR3. The CDR3 coding sequence is TGTGCCAGCAGCTCTCGGACTTTCGGTGTAATGAACACTGAAGCTTTCTTC. This codes for CASSSRTFGVMNTEAFF. The chain joins TRBV7-8 to TRBJ1-1, with unresolved D. The CDR3 runs to 17 residues. CDR1 and CDR2 (germline): SGHVS, FQNEAQ.

This clone was recorded only once. The CDR3 nucleotides read TGTGCCAGCAGTGATTGGGAAGTCCACTCAATCTCTAACTATGGCTACACCTTC. It translates to CASSDWEVHSISNYGYTF. V usage is TRBV25-1 and J usage is TRBJ1-2; D uncertain. Germline CDR1 reads MGHDK; CDR2 reads SYGVNS. V dropped 3 bases and J dropped 0 bases, with 20 bases sitting between them. The CDR3 is 18 residues long.

This clone came up many times. The chain recombines TRBV9 with TRBJ2-5; 8 positions agree with TRBD2. The CDR3 spans 16 residues. Germline trimming cut 0 bases from V and 4 bases from J; bases unmatched to any gene: 8. Germline lookup yields CDR1 SGDLS and CDR2 YYNGEE. CDR3 loop: CASSVGSGGRTETQYF. The CDR3 bases are TGTGCCAGCAGCGTAGGCAGTGGCGGGAGGACAGAGACCCAGTACTTC.

The rearrangement uses TRBV27 and TRBJ2-7; 11 bases are a match to TRBD1. This CDR3 spans 15 amino acids. CDR1 is MNHEY and CDR2 is SMNVEV in the germline V gene (reference sequence). V lost 5 bases to trimming and J lost 7 bases; unmatched junction nucleotides: 10. The CDR3 DNA reads TGTGCCAGCAGTAGAACCGGGACAGGGGGTAGGGAGCAGTACTTC. Its translation: CASSRTGTGGREQYF.

This clone appeared once. The CDR3: CASSLVFDLAGVNEQFF. For the CDR3, the DNA is TGTGCCAGCAGCTTAGTGTTTGACCTAGCGGGTGTCAATGAGCAGTTCTTC. V and J are TRBV7-2 and TRBJ2-1, with TRBD2 identical over 8 bases. CDR3 length: 17 amino acids. The V gene's germline CDR1 is SGHTA and CDR2 FQGNSA. The V and J ends lost 1 base and 6 bases, in that order; junction bases with no gene match: 11.

The chain uses TRBV5-1 and TRBJ1-1; 7 bases line up with TRBD1. V gave up 0 bases and J gave up 3 bases; unmatched junction bases: 8. The CDR3 runs 16 residues. Germline V gene sequence: CDR1 SGHRS, CDR2 YFSETQ. The DNA for the CDR3 is TGCGCCAGCAGCTTGGAGGGGGCCGCCCGCCACACTGAAGCTTTCTTT. This sequence encodes CASSLEGAARHTEAFF.

The chain carries TRBV28 and TRBJ1-2, with D possibly being TRBD1 (6 bases). The length of the CDR3 is 15 residues. V lost 6 bases and J lost 1, with 15 bases in between. From germline, CDR1 is MDHEN and CDR2 SYDVKM. CDR3 sequence: CASSAGGTFNYGYTF. The CDR3 coding sequence is TGTGCCAGCAGCGCGGGGGGCACTTTTAACTATGGCTACACCTTC.

The V call is TRBV28, the J call TRBJ2-3, with a tentative D call TRBD1 (6 bases). The germline gives CDR1 MDHEN, CDR2 SYDVKM. V lost 4 bases to trimming and J lost 2 bases, with 19 bases between them. The CDR3 covers 17 residues. The CDR3 DNA sequence: TGTGCCAGCAGTTACCAGGGCTACAGGGCAAACACAGATACGCAGTATTTT. Translated, it gives CASSYQGYRANTDTQYF.